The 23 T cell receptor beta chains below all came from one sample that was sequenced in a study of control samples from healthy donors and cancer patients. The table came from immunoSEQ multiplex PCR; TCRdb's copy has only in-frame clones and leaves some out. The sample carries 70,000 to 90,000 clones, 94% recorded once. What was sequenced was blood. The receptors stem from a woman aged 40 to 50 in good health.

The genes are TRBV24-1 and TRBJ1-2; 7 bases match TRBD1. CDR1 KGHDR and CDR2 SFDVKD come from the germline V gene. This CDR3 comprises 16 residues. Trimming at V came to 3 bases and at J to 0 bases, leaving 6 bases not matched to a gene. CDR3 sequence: CATSDRDSPPNYGYTF. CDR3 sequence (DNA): TGTGCCACCAGTGATCGGGACAGCCCGCCTAACTATGGCTACACCTTC.

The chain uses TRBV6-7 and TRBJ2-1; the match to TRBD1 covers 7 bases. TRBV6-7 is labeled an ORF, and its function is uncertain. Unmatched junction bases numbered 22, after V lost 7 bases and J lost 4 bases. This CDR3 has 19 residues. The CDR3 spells CASTWGQHLRPPLYNEQFF. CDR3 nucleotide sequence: TGTGCCAGCACCTGGGGACAGCACCTTAGGCCCCCTCTGTACAATGAGCAGTTCTTC.

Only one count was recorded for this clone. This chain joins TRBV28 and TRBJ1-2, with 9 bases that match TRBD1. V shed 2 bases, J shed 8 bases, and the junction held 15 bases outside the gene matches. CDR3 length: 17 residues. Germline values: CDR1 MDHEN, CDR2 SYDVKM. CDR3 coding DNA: TGTGCCAGCAGTTTAAGCCCCATTGCCCGGACAGGGGCAGGCTACACCTTC. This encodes CASSLSPIARTGAGYTF.

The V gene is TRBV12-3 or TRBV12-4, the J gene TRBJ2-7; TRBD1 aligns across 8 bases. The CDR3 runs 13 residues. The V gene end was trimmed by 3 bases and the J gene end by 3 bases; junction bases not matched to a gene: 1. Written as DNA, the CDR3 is TGTGCCAGCAGTTTGGGACAGGACTACGAGCAGTACTTC. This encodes CASSLGQDYEQYF.

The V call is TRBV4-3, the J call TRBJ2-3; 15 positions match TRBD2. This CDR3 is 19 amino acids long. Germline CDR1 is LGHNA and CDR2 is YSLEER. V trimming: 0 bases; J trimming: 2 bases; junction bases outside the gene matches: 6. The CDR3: CASSQDLGLAGGVTDTQYF. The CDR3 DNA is TGCGCCAGCAGCCAAGATCTTGGACTAGCGGGGGGGGTCACAGATACGCAGTATTTT.

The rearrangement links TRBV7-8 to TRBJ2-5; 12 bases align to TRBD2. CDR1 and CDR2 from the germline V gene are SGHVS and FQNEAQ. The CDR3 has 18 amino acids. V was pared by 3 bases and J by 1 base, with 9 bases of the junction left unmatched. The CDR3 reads CASSFLAGGLRFQETQYF. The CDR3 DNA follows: TGTGCCAGCAGCTTTCTAGCGGGGGGGCTTAGGTTCCAAGAGACCCAGTACTTC.

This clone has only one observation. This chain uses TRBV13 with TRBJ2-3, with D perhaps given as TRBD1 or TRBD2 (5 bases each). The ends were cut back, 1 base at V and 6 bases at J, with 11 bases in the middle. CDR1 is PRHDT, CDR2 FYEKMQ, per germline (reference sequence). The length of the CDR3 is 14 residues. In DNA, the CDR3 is TGTGCCAGCAGCTTAGAGAATCGGGGCGATACGCAGTATTTT. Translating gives CASSLENRGDTQYF.

In nucleotides, the CDR3 is TGTGCCAGCAGCTACTCGGGACTAGAGGGCGAGCAGTACTTC. This gives the protein CASSYSGLEGEQYF. The V gene is TRBV7-9, the J gene TRBJ2-7; TRBD2 aligns across 8 bases. Losses at the gene ends were 4 bases for V and 6 bases for J; bases not matched to a gene: 8. Germline assignment: CDR1 SEHNR and CDR2 FQNEAQ (reference sequence). The CDR3 extends over 14 amino acids.

The CDR3 sequence is CASSLVGISGTEAFF. In nucleotides, the CDR3 is TGTGCCAGCAGCTTAGTCGGGATTTCTGGCACTGAAGCTTTCTTT. This chain links TRBV7-9 with TRBJ1-1; D gene unclear. V gave up 1 base and J gave up 4 bases, with 13 bases separating them. The germline CDR1 and CDR2 sequences are SEHNR and FQNEAQ (reference sequence). The CDR3 spans 15 residues. Complete variable domain (other parts from reference TRBV7-9 and TRBJ1-1): DTGVSQNPRHKITKRGQNVTFRCDPISEHNRLYWYRQTLGQGPEFLTYFQNEAQLEKSRLLSDRFSAERPKGSFSTLEIQRTEQGDSAMYLCASSLVGISGTEAFFGQGTRLTVV.

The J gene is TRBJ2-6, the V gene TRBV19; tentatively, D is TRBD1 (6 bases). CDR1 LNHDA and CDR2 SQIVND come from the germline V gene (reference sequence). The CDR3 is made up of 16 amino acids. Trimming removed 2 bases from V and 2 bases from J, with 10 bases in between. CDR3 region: CASSIYRETGANVLTF. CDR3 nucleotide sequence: TGTGCCAGTAGTATATACAGGGAGACTGGGGCCAACGTCCTGACTTTC.

The CDR3 nucleotides are TGTGCCAGCAGTGGGGTGGGTACTGACTCTGGAAACACCATATATTTT. Translation gives CASSGVGTDSGNTIYF. The V call is TRBV28, the J call TRBJ1-3; D call uncertain. The CDR3 length is 16 residues. Germline assignment: CDR1 MDHEN and CDR2 SYDVKM. Trimming stripped 5 bases from V and 0 bases from J, with 14 bases between.

The CDR3 protein is CASKNPFSYSYNEQFF. The CDR3 DNA follows: TGTGCCAGCAAAAATCCCTTTTCATATTCCTACAATGAGCAGTTCTTC. The chain is built from TRBV27 and TRBJ2-1, with D unresolved. Germline values: CDR1 MNHEY, CDR2 SMNVEV (reference sequence). V lost 7 bases, J lost 1 base, and 17 bases lay in between. The CDR3 spans 16 residues.

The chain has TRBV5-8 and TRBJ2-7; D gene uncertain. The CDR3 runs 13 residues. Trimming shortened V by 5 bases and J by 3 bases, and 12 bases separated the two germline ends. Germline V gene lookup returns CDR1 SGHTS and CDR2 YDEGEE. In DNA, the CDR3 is TGTGCCAGCAGGCCCCCGGGCCTCTACGAGCAGTACTTC. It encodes CASRPPGLYEQYF.

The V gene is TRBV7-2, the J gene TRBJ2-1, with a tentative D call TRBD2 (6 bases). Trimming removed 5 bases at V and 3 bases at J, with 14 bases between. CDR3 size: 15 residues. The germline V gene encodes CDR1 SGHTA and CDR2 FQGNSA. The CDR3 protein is CASSIGSPLYNEQFF. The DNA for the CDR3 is TGTGCCAGCAGCATCGGGAGCCCCCTCTACAATGAGCAGTTCTTC.

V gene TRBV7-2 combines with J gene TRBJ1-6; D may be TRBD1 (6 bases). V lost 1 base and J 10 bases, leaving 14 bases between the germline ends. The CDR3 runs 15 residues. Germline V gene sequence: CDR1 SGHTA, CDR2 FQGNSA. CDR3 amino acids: CASSLDQGLGSPLHF. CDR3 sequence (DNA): TGTGCCAGCAGCTTAGATCAGGGGCTCGGATCACCCCTCCACTTT.

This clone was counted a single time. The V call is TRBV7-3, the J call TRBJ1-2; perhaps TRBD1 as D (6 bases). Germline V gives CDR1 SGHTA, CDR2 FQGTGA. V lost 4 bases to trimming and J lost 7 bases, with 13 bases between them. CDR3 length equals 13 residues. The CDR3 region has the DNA TGTGCCAGCAGCTACGGGACACAGGGTGGCTACACCTTC. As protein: CASSYGTQGGYTF.

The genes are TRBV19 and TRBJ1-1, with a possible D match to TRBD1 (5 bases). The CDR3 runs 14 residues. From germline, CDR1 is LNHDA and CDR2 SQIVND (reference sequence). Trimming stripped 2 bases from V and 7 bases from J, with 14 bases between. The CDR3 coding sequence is TGTGCCAGTAGTATATGGACATCTAAAGGTGAAGCTTTCTTT. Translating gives CASSIWTSKGEAFF.

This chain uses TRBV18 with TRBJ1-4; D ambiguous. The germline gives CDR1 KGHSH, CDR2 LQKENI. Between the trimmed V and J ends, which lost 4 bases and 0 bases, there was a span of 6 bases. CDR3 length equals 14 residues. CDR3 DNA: TGTGCCAGCTCACTGGCCCCAACTAATGAAAAACTGTTTTTT. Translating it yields CASSLAPTNEKLFF.

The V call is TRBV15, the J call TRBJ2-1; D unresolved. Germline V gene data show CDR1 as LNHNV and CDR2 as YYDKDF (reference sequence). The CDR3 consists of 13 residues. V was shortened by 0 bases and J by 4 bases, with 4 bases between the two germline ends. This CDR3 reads CATSRDQYNEQFF. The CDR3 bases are TGTGCCACCAGCAGAGATCAGTACAATGAGCAGTTCTTC.

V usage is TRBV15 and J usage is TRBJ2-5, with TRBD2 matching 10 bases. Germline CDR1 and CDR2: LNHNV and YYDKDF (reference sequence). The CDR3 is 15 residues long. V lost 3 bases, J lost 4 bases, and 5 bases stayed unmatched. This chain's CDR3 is CATSRSRTSGETQYF. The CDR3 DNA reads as TGTGCCACCAGCAGGTCTCGGACTAGCGGAGAGACCCAGTACTTC.

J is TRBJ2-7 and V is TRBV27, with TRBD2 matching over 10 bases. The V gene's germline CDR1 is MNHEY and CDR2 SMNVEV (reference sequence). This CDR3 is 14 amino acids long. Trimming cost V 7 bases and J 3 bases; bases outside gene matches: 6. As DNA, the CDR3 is TGTGCCAGCACTATAGCGGGGGGTCACTACGAGCAGTACTTC. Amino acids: CASTIAGGHYEQYF.

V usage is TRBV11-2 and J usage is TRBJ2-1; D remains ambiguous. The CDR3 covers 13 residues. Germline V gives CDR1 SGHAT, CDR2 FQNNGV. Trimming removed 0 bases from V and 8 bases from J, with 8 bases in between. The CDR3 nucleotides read TGTGCCAGCAGCTTAGATCGGTCCGATGAGCAGTTCTTC. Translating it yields CASSLDRSDEQFF.

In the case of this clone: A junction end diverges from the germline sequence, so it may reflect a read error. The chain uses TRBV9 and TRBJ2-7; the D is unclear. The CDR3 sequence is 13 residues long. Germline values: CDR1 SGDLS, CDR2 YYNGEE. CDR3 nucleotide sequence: TGTGCCAGCAGCGTCTCGGGCTCCGACGAGCAGTACTTC. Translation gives CASSVSGSDEQYF. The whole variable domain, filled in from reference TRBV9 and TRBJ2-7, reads DSGVTQTPKHLITATGQRVTLRCSPRSGDLSVYWYQQSLDQGLQFLIQYYNGEERAKGNILERFSAQQFPDLHSELNLSSLELGDSALYFCASSVSGSDEQYFGPGTRLTVT.